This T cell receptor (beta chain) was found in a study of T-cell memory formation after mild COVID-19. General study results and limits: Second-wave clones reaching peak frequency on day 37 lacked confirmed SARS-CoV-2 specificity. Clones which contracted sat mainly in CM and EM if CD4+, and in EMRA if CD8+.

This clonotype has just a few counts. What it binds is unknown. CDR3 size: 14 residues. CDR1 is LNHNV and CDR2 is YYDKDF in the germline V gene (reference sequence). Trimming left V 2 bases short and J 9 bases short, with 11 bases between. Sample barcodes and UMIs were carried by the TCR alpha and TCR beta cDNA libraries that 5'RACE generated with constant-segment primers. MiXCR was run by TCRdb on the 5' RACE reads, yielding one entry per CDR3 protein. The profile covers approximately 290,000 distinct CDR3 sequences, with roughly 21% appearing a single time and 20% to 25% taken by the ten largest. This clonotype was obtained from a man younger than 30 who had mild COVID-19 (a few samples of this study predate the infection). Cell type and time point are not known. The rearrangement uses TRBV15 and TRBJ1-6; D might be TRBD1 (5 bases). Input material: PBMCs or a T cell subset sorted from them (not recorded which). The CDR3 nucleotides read TGTGCCACCAGCAGATCCGGGGGGGGTTCACCCCTCCACTTT. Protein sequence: CATSRSGGGSPLHF.